The present TCR beta chain was sequenced within a study of T cells in Graves' hyperthyroidism and ophthalmopathy. RNA transcripts provided the source from which TCR beta CDR3 regions were amplified. The study used the HTBI primer set for a first-round RT-PCR of the TCR CDR3. TCRdb ran MiXCR on the multiplex PCR reads and lists one entry per CDR3 protein. Of hundreds of thousands of distinct CDR3 sequences listed, 38% are singletons. Per the germline V gene, CDR1 is SGHAT and CDR2 is FQDESV (reference sequence). With 1 base removed from V and 0 bases from J, the gap between germline ends came to 19 bases. The CDR3 runs 18 residues.

Sample: blood. This clonotype was sampled from a man aged 18 to 30 with Graves' hyperthyroidism. V is TRBV11-1 and J is TRBJ2-7; weak D call: TRBD1 (6 bases). The CDR3 here is CASSLDYRPGHRSYEQYF. In DNA form, the CDR3 reads TGTGCCAGCAGCTTAGACTATCGACCGGGACACCGCTCCTACGAGCAGTACTTC.